A single sample is the source of the 3 T cell receptor beta chains below, sequenced in a study of CD8 T cells in Susac syndrome. RNA, at about 0.45 to 1 ug, was reverse transcribed with random hexamers. TCRdb re-derived calls from the immunoSEQ multiplex PCR reads in MiXCR, one entry per CDR3 protein. Altogether around 170,000 distinct CDR3 sequences are present, 94% being singletons, with the ten largest covering 0.1% to 0.13%. Sample: CD4+ T cells from PBMCs. Every receptor here comes from a human donor with Susac syndrome.

The chain employs TRBV25-1 and TRBJ1-1; 8 nucleotides align to TRBD1. V lost 2 bases to trimming and J lost 5 bases; unmatched junction nucleotides: 4. CDR1 is MGHDK and CDR2 is SYGVNS in the germline V gene. The CDR3 runs to 14 residues. DNA for the CDR3: TGTGCCAGCAGTGAACCAGACAGGGGAACTGAAGCTTTCTTT. As protein: CASSEPDRGTEAFF.

The table lists this clonotype with a count of one. The rearrangement joins TRBV7-9 to TRBJ2-5; D gene uncertain. Trimming removed 5 bases at V and 12 bases at J, with 16 bases between. Germline CDR1 SEHNR, CDR2 FQNEAQ (reference sequence). The CDR3 runs to 12 residues. The CDR3 bases are TGTGCCAGCAGCCCGCTTCCGACACGAGAGTACTTC. Amino acids: CASSPLPTREYF.

This rearrangement joins TRBV5-1 to TRBJ1-2; TRBD1 matches at 7 bases. The CDR3 has 15 residues. Germline CDR1 SGHRS, CDR2 YFSETQ. V shed 5 bases, J shed 7 bases, and the junction held 14 bases outside the gene matches. As DNA, the CDR3 is TGCGCCAGCAGAGACAGGGAAGGGAGCGTCGGTGGCTACACCTTC. Translating gives CASRDREGSVGGYTF.